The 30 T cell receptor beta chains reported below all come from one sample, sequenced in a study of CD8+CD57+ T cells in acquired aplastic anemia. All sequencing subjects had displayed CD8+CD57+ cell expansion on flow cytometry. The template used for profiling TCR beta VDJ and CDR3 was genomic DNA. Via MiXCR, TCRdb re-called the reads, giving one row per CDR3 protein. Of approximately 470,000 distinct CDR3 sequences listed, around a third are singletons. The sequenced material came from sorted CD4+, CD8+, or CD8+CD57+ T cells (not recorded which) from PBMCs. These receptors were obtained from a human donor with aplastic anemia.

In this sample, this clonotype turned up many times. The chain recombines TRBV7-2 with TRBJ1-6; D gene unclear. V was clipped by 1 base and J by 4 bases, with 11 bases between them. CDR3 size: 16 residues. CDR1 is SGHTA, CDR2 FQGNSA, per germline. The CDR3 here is CASSLEGQTYNSPLHF. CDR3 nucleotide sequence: TGTGCCAGCAGCTTAGAAGGGCAGACTTATAATTCACCCCTCCACTTT.

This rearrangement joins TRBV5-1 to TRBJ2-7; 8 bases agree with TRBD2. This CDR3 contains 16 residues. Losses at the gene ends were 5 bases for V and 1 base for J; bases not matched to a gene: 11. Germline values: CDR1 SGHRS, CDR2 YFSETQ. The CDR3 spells CASRTAAPSGSYEQYF. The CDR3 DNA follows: TGCGCCAGCAGGACTGCGGCGCCTAGCGGGTCCTACGAGCAGTACTTC. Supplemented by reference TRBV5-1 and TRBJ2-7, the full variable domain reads KAGVTQTPRYLIKTRGQQVTLSCSPISGHRSVSWYQQTPGQGLQFLFEYFSETQRNKGNFPGRFSGRQFSNSRSEMNVSTLELGDSALYLCASRTAAPSGSYEQYFGPGTRLTVT.

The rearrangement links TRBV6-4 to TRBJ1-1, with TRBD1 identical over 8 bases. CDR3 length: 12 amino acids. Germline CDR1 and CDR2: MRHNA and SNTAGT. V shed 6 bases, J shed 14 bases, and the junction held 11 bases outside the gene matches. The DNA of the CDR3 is TGTGCCAGCAGCGGGACAGGCCCACGATTCTTCTTT. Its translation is CASSGTGPRFFF.

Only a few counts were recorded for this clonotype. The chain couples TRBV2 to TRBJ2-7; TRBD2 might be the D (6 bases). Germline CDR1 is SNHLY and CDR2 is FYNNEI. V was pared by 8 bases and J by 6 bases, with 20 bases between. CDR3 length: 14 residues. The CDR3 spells CASRALGGLGEQYF. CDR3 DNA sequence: TGTGCCAGCCGAGCCTTGGGGGGTTTGGGCGAGCAGTACTTC.

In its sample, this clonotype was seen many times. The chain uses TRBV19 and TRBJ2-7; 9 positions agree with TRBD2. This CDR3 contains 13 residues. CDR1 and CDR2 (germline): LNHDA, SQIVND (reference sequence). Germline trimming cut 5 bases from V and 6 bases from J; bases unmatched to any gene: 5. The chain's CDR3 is CASSPWTSAEQYF. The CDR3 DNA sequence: TGTGCCAGTAGTCCGTGGACTAGCGCCGAGCAGTACTTC.

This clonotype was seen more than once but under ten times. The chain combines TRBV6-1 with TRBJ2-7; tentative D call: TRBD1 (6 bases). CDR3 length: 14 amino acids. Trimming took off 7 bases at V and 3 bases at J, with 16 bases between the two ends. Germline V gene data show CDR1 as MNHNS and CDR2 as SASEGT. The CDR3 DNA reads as TGTGCCAGCATTGACAGGCAGCCCCACTACGAGCAGTACTTC. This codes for CASIDRQPHYEQYF.

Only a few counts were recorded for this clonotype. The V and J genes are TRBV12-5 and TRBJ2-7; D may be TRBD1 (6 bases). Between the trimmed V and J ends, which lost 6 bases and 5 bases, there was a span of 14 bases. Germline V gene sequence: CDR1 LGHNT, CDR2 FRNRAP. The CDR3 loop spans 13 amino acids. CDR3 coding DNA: TGTGCTAGTGGCCCTAAACAGGGTGACGAGCAGTACTTC. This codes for CASGPKQGDEQYF.

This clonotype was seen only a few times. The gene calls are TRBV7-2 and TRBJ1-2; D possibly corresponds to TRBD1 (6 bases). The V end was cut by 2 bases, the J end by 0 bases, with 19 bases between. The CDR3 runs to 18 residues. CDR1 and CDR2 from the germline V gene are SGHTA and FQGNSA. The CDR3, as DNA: TGTGCCAGCAGCTTAATGACAGGAGGCCTTACCCCTAACTATGGCTACACCTTC. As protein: CASSLMTGGLTPNYGYTF.

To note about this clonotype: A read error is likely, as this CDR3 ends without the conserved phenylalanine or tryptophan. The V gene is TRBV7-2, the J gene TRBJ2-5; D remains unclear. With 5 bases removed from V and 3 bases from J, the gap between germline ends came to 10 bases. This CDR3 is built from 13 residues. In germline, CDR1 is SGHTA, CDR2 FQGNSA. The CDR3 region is CASSPRPEETQYL. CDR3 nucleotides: TGTGCCAGCAGCCCTAGGCCCGAAGAGACCCAGTACCTC.

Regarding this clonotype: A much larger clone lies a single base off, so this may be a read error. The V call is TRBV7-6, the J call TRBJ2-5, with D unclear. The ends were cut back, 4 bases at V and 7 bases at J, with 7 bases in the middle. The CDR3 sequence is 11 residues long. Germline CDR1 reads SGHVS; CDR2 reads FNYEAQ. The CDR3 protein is CASSYKGTQYF. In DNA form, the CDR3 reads TGTGCCAGCAGCTATAAGGGGACCCAGTACTTC.

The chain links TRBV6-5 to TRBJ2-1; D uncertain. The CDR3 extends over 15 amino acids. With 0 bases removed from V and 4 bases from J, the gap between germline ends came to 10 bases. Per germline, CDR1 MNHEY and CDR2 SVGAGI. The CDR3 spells CASSYSVGRYNEQFF. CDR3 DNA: TGTGCCAGCAGTTACTCGGTAGGGCGATACAATGAGCAGTTCTTC.

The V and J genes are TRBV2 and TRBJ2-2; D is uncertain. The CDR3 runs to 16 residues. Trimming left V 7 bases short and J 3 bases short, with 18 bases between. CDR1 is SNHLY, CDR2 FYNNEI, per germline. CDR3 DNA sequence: TGTGCCAGCATAAAGGAGAGTCCCCCGCACACCGGGGAGCTGTTTTTT. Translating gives CASIKESPPHTGELFF.

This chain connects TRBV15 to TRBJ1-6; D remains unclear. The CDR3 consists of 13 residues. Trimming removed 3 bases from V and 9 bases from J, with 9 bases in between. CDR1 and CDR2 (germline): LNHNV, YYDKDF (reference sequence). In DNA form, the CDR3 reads TGTGCCACCAGCAGTGGGCCGGGTTCACCCCTCCACTTT. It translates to CATSSGPGSPLHF.

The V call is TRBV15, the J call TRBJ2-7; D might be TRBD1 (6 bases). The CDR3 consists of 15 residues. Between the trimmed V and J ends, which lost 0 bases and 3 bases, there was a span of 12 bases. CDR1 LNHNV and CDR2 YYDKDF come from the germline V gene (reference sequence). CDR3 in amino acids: CATSREPGQNYEQYF. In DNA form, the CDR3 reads TGTGCCACCAGCAGAGAGCCCGGACAGAACTACGAGCAGTACTTC. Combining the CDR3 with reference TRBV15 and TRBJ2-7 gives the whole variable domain DAMVIQNPRYQVTQFGKPVTLSCSQTLNHNVMYWYQQKSSQAPKLLFHYYDKDFNNEADTPDNFQSRRPNTSFCFLDIRSPGLGDTAMYLCATSREPGQNYEQYFGPGTRLTVT.

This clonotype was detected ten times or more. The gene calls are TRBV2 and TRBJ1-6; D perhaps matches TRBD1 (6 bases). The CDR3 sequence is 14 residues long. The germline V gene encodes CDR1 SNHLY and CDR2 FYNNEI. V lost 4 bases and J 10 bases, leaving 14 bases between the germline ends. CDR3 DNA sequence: TGTGCCAGCAGTGGATTAGGGGGGGGATCACCCCTCCACTTT. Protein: CASSGLGGGSPLHF.

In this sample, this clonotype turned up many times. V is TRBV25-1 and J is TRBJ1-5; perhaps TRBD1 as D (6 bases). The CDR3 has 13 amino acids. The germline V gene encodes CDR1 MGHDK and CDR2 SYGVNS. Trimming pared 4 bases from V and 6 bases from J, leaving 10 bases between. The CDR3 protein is CASSVEGGQPQHF. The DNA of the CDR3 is TGTGCCAGCAGTGTTGAAGGGGGTCAGCCCCAGCATTTT.

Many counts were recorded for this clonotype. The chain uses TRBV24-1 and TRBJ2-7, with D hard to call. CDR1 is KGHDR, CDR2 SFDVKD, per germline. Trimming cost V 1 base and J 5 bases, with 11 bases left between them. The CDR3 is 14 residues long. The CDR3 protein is CATSDFPGTDEQYF. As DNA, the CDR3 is TGTGCCACCAGTGATTTTCCAGGTACCGACGAGCAGTACTTC.

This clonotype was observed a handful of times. CDR3 nucleotide sequence: TGTGCCAGTAGGAGTCGTGAGGATGAAAAACTGTTTTTT. This translates into CASRSREDEKLFF. This chain joins TRBV19 and TRBJ1-4; D not certain. V was clipped by 6 bases and J by 6 bases, with 11 bases between them. The CDR3 is 13 residues long. Germline V CDR1 and CDR2: LNHDA, SQIVND (reference sequence).

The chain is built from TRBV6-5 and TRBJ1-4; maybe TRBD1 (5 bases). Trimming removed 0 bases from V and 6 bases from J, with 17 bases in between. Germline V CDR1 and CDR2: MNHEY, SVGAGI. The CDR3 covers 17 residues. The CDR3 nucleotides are TGTGCCAGCAGTTACTCGAGCGGGACCCAAAAGGATGAAAAACTGTTTTTT. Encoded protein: CASSYSSGTQKDEKLFF.

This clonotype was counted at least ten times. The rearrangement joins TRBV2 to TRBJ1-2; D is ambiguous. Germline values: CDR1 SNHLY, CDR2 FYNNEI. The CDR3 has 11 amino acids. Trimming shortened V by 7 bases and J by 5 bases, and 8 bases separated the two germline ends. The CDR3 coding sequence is TGTGCCAGCACGACGGAATATGGCTACACCTTC. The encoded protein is CASTTEYGYTF.

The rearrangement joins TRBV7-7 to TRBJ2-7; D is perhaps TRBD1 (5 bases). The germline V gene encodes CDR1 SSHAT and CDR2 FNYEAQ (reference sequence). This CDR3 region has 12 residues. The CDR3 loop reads CARAQGSREQYF. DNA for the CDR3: TGTGCTAGAGCGCAGGGAAGTCGGGAGCAGTACTTC.

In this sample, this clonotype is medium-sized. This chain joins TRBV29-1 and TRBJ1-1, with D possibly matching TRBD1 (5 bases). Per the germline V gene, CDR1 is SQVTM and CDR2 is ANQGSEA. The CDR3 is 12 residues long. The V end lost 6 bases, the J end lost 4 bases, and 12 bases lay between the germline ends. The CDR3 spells CSVRRRGTEAFF. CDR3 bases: TGCAGCGTCCGAAGGAGGGGCACTGAAGCTTTCTTT.

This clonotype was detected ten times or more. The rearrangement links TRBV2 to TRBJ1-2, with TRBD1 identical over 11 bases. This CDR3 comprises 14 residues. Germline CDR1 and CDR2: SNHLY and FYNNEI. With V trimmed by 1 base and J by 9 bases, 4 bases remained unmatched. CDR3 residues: CASSEGTGGGRYTF. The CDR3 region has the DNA TGTGCCAGCAGTGAAGGGACAGGGGGCGGTCGCTACACCTTC.

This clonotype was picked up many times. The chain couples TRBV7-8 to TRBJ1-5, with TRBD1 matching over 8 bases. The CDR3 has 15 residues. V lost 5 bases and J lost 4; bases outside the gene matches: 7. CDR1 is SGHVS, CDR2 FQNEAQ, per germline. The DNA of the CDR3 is TGTGCCAGCAGCCCCGGGACAGGTCTAAATCAGCCCCAGCATTTT. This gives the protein CASSPGTGLNQPQHF.

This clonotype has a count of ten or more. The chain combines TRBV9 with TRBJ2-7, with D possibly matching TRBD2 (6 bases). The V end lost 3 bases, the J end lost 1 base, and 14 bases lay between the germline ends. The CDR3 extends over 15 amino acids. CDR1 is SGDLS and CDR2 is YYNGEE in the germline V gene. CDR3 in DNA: TGTGCCAGCAGCGCATTGGACGGGGGATCCTACGAGCAGTACTTC. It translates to CASSALDGGSYEQYF.

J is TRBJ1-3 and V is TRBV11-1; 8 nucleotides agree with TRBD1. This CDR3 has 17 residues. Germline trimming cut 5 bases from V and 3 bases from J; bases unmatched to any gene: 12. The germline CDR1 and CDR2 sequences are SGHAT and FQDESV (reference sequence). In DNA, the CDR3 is TGTGCCAGCAGCCCAGTAACCGGGACAGGCTTTGGAAACACCATATATTTT. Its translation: CASSPVTGTGFGNTIYF.

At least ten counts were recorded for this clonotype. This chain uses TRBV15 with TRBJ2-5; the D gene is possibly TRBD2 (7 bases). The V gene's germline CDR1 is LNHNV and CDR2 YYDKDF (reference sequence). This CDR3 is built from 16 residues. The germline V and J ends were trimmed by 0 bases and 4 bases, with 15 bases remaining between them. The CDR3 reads CATSRDWWGGVETQYF. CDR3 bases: TGTGCCACCAGCAGAGATTGGTGGGGGGGCGTAGAGACCCAGTACTTC.

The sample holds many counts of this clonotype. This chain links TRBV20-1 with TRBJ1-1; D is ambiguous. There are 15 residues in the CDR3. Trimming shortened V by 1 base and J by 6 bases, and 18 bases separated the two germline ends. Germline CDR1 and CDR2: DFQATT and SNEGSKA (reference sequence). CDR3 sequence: CSARVGRVGNAEAFF. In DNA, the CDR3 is TGCAGTGCTAGAGTAGGTCGGGTGGGGAATGCTGAAGCTTTCTTT.

DNA for the CDR3: TGTGCCAGCAGCTACGTTGGCCGGGACGAGCAGTACTTC. It encodes CASSYVGRDEQYF. V is TRBV5-6 and J is TRBJ2-7; no clear D gene. The germline V gene encodes CDR1 SGHDT and CDR2 YYEEEE. CDR3 length: 13 amino acids. V was trimmed by 3 bases and J by 5 bases, leaving 12 bases between them.

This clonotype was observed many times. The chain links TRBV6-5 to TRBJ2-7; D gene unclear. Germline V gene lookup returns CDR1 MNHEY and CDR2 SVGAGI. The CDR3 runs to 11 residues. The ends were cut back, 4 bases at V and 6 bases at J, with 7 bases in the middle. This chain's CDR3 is CASSSRAEQYF. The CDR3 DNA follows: TGTGCCAGCAGTTCTAGGGCCGAGCAGTACTTC.